The clone carrying this T cell receptor (beta chain) was seen only a few times. This entry comes from a study of blood T cell repertoires in COVID-19. The wider study: Donors in the United States, Italy and Spain gave samples during acute or convalescent COVID-19.

Clones were sequenced by immunoSEQ multiplex PCR, and TCRdb holds only the in-frame ones, with some missing. The sample consists of over 150,000 clones, 80% to 85% of them appearing once. Sequencing input: peripheral blood. This clonotype was obtained from a man between 65 and 79 years old with active or convalescent COVID-19.

The CDR3 nucleotides are TGTGCCAGCACCCGGGACAGATACTACGAGCAGTACTTC. Translation: CASTRDRYYEQYF. This chain links TRBV6-5 with TRBJ2-7; 7 nucleotides match TRBD1. The CDR3 is 13 amino acids. Per the germline V gene, CDR1 is MNHEY and CDR2 is SVGAGI. The ends lost 7 bases at V and 3 bases at J; junction bases unmatched: 6.